Each of the 20 T cell receptor beta chains below was sequenced from the same sample in a study of blood T cell repertoires in COVID-19. Profiling relied on immunoSEQ multiplex PCR, and the TCRdb table lists in-frame clones only, not all of them. The sample lists about 130,000 clones; around 87% were seen once. Input material: peripheral blood. The receptors were gathered from a man aged 45-65 years with active COVID-19.

This rearrangement joins TRBV5-6 to TRBJ1-2; 9 nucleotides agree with TRBD1. The CDR3 loop spans 16 amino acids. V was pared by 4 bases and J by 0 bases, with 7 bases of the junction left unmatched. CDR1 SGHDT and CDR2 YYEEEE come from the germline V gene. Here the CDR3 DNA reads TGTGCCAGCAGCCAGCCCGGGACAGGGTCTAACTATGGCTACACCTTC. It codes for CASSQPGTGSNYGYTF. The full variable domain, completed using reference TRBV5-6 and TRBJ1-2, is DAGVTQSPTHLIKTRGQQVTLRCSPKSGHDTVSWYQQALGQGPQFIFQYYEEEERQRGNFPDRFSGHQFPNYSSELNVNALLLGDSALYLCASSQPGTGSNYGYTFGSGTRLTVV.

This sequence joins TRBV3-1 (or the pseudogene TRBV3-2) and TRBJ2-3; 10 bases match TRBD2. V trimming: 4 bases; J trimming: 6 bases; junction bases outside the gene matches: 13. The CDR3 has 17 residues. The germline gives CDR1 LGHDT, CDR2 YNNKEL (reference sequence). The CDR3 DNA follows: TGTGCCAGCAGCCCCCTTTTGACTAGCGGGTCCCCGGATACGCAGTATTTT. This encodes CASSPLLTSGSPDTQYF.

This clone has only one observation. CDR3 sequence: CATSTTGGMTEAFF. The CDR3 nucleotides read TGTGCCACCAGCACGACAGGGGGAATGACTGAAGCTTTCTTT. The genes are TRBV15 and TRBJ1-1; 9 bases match TRBD1. This CDR3 contains 14 residues. The V and J ends lost 4 bases and 5 bases, in that order; junction bases with no gene match: 5. The germline CDR1 and CDR2 sequences are LNHNV and YYDKDF (reference sequence). Using reference TRBV15 and TRBJ1-1 for the parts outside the CDR3, the full variable domain is DAMVIQNPRYQVTQFGKPVTLSCSQTLNHNVMYWYQQKSSQAPKLLFHYYDKDFNNEADTPDNFQSRRPNTSFCFLDIRSPGLGDTAMYLCATSTTGGMTEAFFGQGTRLTVV.

The V call is TRBV19, the J call TRBJ2-7; 8 nucleotides match TRBD2. The V gene's germline CDR1 is LNHDA and CDR2 SQIVND (reference sequence). The CDR3 runs to 12 residues. The CDR3 reads CARRGGLYEQYF. For the CDR3, the DNA is TGTGCTAGACGGGGGGGACTCTACGAGCAGTACTTC.

This clone was seen once. This chain joins TRBV10-3 and TRBJ2-7, with 8 nucleotides matching TRBD2. The CDR3 runs 13 residues. The J segment lost 7 bases and the V segment lost 10 bases, leaving 12 bases of the junction unmatched. Per germline, CDR1 ENHRY and CDR2 SYGVKD. This CDR3 is CATNAGGPREQYF. Written as DNA, the CDR3 is TGTGCCACCAACGCGGGGGGCCCCAGGGAGCAGTACTTC.

V and J are TRBV19 and TRBJ1-5; TRBD1 is a possible D gene (5 bases). The CDR3 sequence is 17 residues long. V was pared by 0 bases and J by 2 bases, with 14 bases between. Germline-derived CDR1 and CDR2 are LNHDA and SQIVND (reference sequence). CDR3 region: CASSIEVGGERNQPQHF. The CDR3 DNA sequence: TGTGCCAGTAGTATAGAGGTGGGGGGAGAACGCAATCAGCCCCAGCATTTT.

The chain combines TRBV5-1 with TRBJ2-5, with unresolved D. CDR3 length equals 16 residues. The germline V gene encodes CDR1 SGHRS and CDR2 YFSETQ. V was clipped by 2 bases and J by 2 bases, with 16 bases between them. The CDR3 nucleotides read TGCGCCAGCAGCTTAACGAACGAGAACTTTCAAGAGACCCAGTACTTC. It translates to CASSLTNENFQETQYF.

About this clone: Different DNA sequences within this sample yield the same CDR3. This sequence joins TRBV6-5 and TRBJ1-2; D call uncertain. CDR1 MNHEY and CDR2 SVGAGI come from the germline V gene. The CDR3 totals 12 residues. Trimming took off 9 bases at V and 5 bases at J, with 13 bases between the two ends. This CDR3 reads CASTRGTYGYTF. Written as DNA, the CDR3 is TGTGCCAGTACTCGAGGAACTTATGGCTACACCTTC.

This clone came up once. The chain recombines TRBV3-1 (or the pseudogene TRBV3-2) with TRBJ2-5; perhaps TRBD1 as D (5 bases). The CDR3 is 14 amino acids. Germline loops: CDR1 LGHDT, CDR2 YNNKEL (reference sequence). With 4 bases removed from V and 5 bases from J, the gap between germline ends came to 14 bases. The CDR3, as DNA: TGTGCCAGCAGCCTTGGACACGCTGGGGAGACCCAGTACTTC. Encoded protein: CASSLGHAGETQYF.

The genes are TRBV7-9 and TRBJ1-1; 9 bases are shared with TRBD1. Trimming cost V 3 bases and J 9 bases; bases outside gene matches: 8. The CDR3 totals 14 residues. Per germline, CDR1 SEHNR and CDR2 FQNEAQ (reference sequence). This chain's CDR3 is CASSFSTGTGKAFF. CDR3 coding DNA: TGTGCCAGCAGCTTCAGTACCGGGACAGGGAAAGCTTTCTTT.

The chain has TRBV30 and TRBJ2-3; weak D call: TRBD2 (5 bases). There are 12 residues in the CDR3. V was trimmed by 5 bases and J by 4 bases, leaving 10 bases between them. Germline lookup yields CDR1 GTSNPN and CDR2 SVGIG (reference sequence). CDR3 nucleotide sequence: TGTGCCTGGGCTCGAGCGGCAGATACGCAGTATTTT. Translating it yields CAWARAADTQYF.

The chain has TRBV27 and TRBJ1-3; a possible D gene is TRBD1 (5 bases). Germline CDR1 and CDR2: MNHEY and SMNVEV (reference sequence). Deletions cut 4 bases from V and 4 bases from J, with 17 bases between. This CDR3 is 16 amino acids long. The CDR3 region has the DNA TGTGCCAGCAGTTCGCGGGGACGGGAGAGAGGAAACACCATATATTTT. The encoded protein is CASSSRGRERGNTIYF.

This clone was seen a single time. The chain employs TRBV7-2 and TRBJ2-7; 9 bases agree with TRBD2. Germline CDR1 SGHTA, CDR2 FQGNSA. V lost 4 bases and J lost 2; bases outside the gene matches: 6. CDR3 length: 15 amino acids. DNA for the CDR3: TGTGCCAGCAGCTCACAAAGCGGGGGGACCTACGAGCAGTACTTC. Translated: CASSSQSGGTYEQYF.

V usage is TRBV7-9 and J usage is TRBJ2-2; TRBD1 matches at 8 bases. This CDR3 is built from 15 residues. Germline V gene lookup returns CDR1 SEHNR and CDR2 FQNEAQ (reference sequence). The V segment lost 5 bases and the J segment 4 bases; nucleotides outside the gene matches: 6. CDR3 residues: CASSAGQAGTGELFF. The CDR3 region has the DNA TGTGCCAGCAGCGCGGGACAGGCAGGCACCGGGGAGCTGTTTTTT.

The rearrangement joins TRBV21-1 to TRBJ1-4; TRBD1, the table's D call, was not compared with the DNA. TRBV21-1 is assigned pseudogene status. This CDR3 has 14 amino acids. The CDR3 sequence: CASSEDREGEKLFF. The CDR3, as DNA: TGTGCCAGCAGCGAAGACAGGGAAGGGGAAAAACTGTTTTTT.

The rearrangement uses TRBV5-1 and TRBJ2-3; TRBD2 agrees at 9 bases. The CDR3 loop spans 16 amino acids. The germline gives CDR1 SGHRS, CDR2 YFSETQ. The junction had 5 bases not matched to a gene; V was cut back by 0 bases and J by 3 bases. The CDR3, as DNA: TGCGCCAGCAGCTTGGCCCGAAGCGGGGGGACAGATACGCAGTATTTT. As protein: CASSLARSGGTDTQYF.

The V call is TRBV20-1, the J call TRBJ1-2; TRBD1 agrees at 8 bases. The junction had 14 bases not matched to a gene; V was cut back by 3 bases and J by 8 bases. Germline loops: CDR1 DFQATT, CDR2 SNEGSKA (reference sequence). The CDR3 has 15 amino acids. In nucleotides, the CDR3 is TGCAGTGCTAGTGAGCCGACAGGGGAAAGGAGAGGCTACACCTTC. Its protein is CSASEPTGERRGYTF.

This chain uses TRBV4-2 with TRBJ2-3; D uncertain. The CDR3 extends over 16 amino acids. The germline V gene encodes CDR1 LGHNA and CDR2 YNFKEQ. V was pared by 3 bases and J by 2 bases, with 15 bases between. The CDR3 reads CASSQGLNRYTDTQYF. The CDR3 region has the DNA TGTGCCAGCAGCCAGGGCCTAAACCGGTACACAGATACGCAGTATTTT.

The CDR3 DNA sequence: TGTGCCAGCAGCCAACAGAGGGAACCCCTCCACTTT. Translated, it gives CASSQQREPLHF. The chain joins TRBV3-1 (or the pseudogene TRBV3-2) to TRBJ1-6; unclear D gene. Trimming took off 2 bases at V and 12 bases at J, with 8 bases between the two ends. Germline V gives CDR1 LGHDT, CDR2 YNNKEL (reference sequence). CDR3 size: 12 residues.

The J gene is TRBJ2-2, the V gene TRBV19; possibly TRBD2 for D (6 bases). In germline, CDR1 is LNHDA, CDR2 SQIVND (reference sequence). V was cut by 7 bases and J by 6 bases, with 18 bases left in between. There are 15 residues in the CDR3. The CDR3 nucleotides are TGTGCCAGTACCGGGAGACAGACGGATGCCGGGGAGCTGTTTTTT. It specifies CASTGRQTDAGELFF.